This TCR beta chain was found in a study of blood T cell repertoires in COVID-19. Study at large: COVID-19 samples from acute and convalescent phases originated in the United States, Italy and Spain. Nucleic acid was either cDNA or gDNA, and it came from T cells, B-cell-depleted T cells, or PBMCs.

While infection was still active, Seattle patients were enrolled and then followed longitudinally. The count of this clone is one. This CDR3 region has 13 residues. Looked up from germline, CDR1 is MNHEY and CDR2 is SMNVEV (reference sequence). With 5 bases clipped from V and 6 bases from J, the junction kept 3 bases outside the gene matches. Original methodology: Amplification of reference gene primers was used by the study to estimate nucleated cell counts. Assay: immunoSEQ multiplex PCR; the TCRdb copy retains only in-frame clones and omits some. The V and J calls and the clone size are those of that table, but D and trimming were determined from the DNA. The repertoire holds approximately 90,000 clones, approximately 88% seen once, with roughly 5% in the top ten.

The sequence derives from a man aged 55 to 70 with COVID-19, enrolled during active disease. The sample was peripheral blood. V usage is TRBV27 and J usage is TRBJ1-2, with 10 bases fitting TRBD1. The CDR3 DNA sequence: TGTGCCAGCAGTGCGACAGGGGGCAATGGCTACACCTTC. It codes for CASSATGGNGYTF.